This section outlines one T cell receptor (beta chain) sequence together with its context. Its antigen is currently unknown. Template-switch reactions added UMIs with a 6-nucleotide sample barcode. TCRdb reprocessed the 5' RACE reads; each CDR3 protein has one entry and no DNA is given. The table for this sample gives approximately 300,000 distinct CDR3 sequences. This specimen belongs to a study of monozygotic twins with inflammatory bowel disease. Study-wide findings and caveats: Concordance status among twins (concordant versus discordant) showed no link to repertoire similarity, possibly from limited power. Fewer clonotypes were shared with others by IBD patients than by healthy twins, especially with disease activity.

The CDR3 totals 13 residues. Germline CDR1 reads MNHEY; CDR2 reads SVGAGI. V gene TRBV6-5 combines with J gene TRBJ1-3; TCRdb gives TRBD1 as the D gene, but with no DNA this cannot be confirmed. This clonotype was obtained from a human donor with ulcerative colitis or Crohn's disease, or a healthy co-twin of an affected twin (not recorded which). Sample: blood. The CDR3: CASKALAGNTIYF.